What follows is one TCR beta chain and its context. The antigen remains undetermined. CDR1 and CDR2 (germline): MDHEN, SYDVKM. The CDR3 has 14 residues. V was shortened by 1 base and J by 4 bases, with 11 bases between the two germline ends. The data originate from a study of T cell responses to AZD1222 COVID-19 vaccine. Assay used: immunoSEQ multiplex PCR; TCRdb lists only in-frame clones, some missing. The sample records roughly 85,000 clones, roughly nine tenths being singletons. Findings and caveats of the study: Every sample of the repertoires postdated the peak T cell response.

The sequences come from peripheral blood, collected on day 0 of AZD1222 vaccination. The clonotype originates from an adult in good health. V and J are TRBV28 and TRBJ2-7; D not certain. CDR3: CASSLYPRDYEQYF. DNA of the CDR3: TGTGCCAGCAGTTTATATCCTAGAGATTACGAGCAGTACTTC.